These 32 T cell receptor beta chains were sequenced from one sample in a study of blood T cells in healthy people across ages. Then a second PCR, running about 6 to 11 cycles, was carried out with a sample-barcoded 5' primer and a J-beta primer mix. From the 5' RACE reads, TCRdb called clonotypes with MiXCR, one entry per CDR3 protein. Here the sample spans roughly 800,000 distinct CDR3 sequences, 58% being singletons. The sample was blood. Receptor source: a man aged 30 to 45 in good health.

This clonotype has only a few counts. The V gene is TRBV10-3, the J gene TRBJ2-7, with D maybe TRBD2 (5 bases). The CDR3 totals 16 residues. Looked up from germline, CDR1 is ENHRY and CDR2 is SYGVKD. Trimming took off 1 base at V and 2 bases at J, with 15 bases between the two ends. The CDR3 region has the DNA TGTGCCATCAGTGAGTGGGGTCTCGGGGAAACCTACGAGCAGTACTTC. As protein: CAISEWGLGETYEQYF.

The rearrangement uses TRBV7-9 and TRBJ1-1; 7 nucleotides line up with TRBD1. The V gene end was trimmed by 4 bases and the J gene end by 2 bases; junction bases not matched to a gene: 7. Germline CDR1 SEHNR, CDR2 FQNEAQ (reference sequence). The CDR3 length is 15 residues. DNA for the CDR3: TGTGCCAGCAGCTGGGGGACAGTGTTAAACACTGAAGCTTTCTTT. Residues: CASSWGTVLNTEAFF. Complete variable domain (other parts from reference TRBV7-9 and TRBJ1-1): DTGVSQNPRHKITKRGQNVTFRCDPISEHNRLYWYRQTLGQGPEFLTYFQNEAQLEKSRLLSDRFSAERPKGSFSTLEIQRTEQGDSAMYLCASSWGTVLNTEAFFGQGTRLTVV.

The J gene is TRBJ2-1, the V gene TRBV11-2; D not resolved. CDR3 length: 13 residues. Germline V lookup: CDR1 SGHAT, CDR2 FQNNGV. V was pared by 7 bases and J by 5 bases, with 12 bases between. The CDR3 is CASTRTPNNEQFF. The CDR3 DNA sequence: TGTGCCAGCACTAGAACCCCCAACAATGAGCAGTTCTTC. The full variable domain, rest sourced from reference TRBV11-2 and TRBJ2-1, is EAGVAQSPRYKIIEKRQSVAFWCNPISGHATLYWYQQILGQGPKLLIQFQNNGVVDDSQLPKDRFSAERLKGVDSTLKIQPAKLEDSAVYLCASTRTPNNEQFFGPGTRLTVL.

In its sample, this clonotype was seen a few times. The genes are TRBV12-3 or TRBV12-4 and TRBJ1-2, with 9 bases matching TRBD1. The J segment lost 3 bases and the V segment lost 7 bases, leaving 6 bases of the junction unmatched. The CDR3 has 14 residues. The CDR3, as DNA: TGTGCCAGCACCGGGGGACAGGGAGACTATGGCTACACCTTC. Translation gives CASTGGQGDYGYTF.

The V call is TRBV12-3 or TRBV12-4, the J call TRBJ1-1, with D hard to call. The V end lost 3 bases, the J end lost 1 base, and 9 bases lay between the germline ends. CDR3 length: 14 amino acids. The CDR3: CASSFNLKNTEAFF. For the CDR3, the DNA is TGTGCCAGCAGTTTTAACTTAAAGAACACTGAAGCTTTCTTT.

This clonotype came up a few times. V gene TRBV7-2 combines with J gene TRBJ2-3; D is unresolved. The V gene lost 5 bases and the J gene lost 1 base, with 13 bases spanning the gap. CDR1 is SGHTA, CDR2 FQGNSA, per germline. The CDR3 is 15 amino acids. The CDR3 here is CASSLNVLGTDTQYF. The CDR3 nucleotides are TGTGCCAGCAGCCTCAACGTCCTGGGCACAGATACGCAGTATTTT.

V gene TRBV7-9 combines with J gene TRBJ1-2; no clear D. The ends were cut back, 5 bases at V and 3 bases at J, with 13 bases in the middle. The CDR3 spans 14 residues. The germline V gene encodes CDR1 SEHNR and CDR2 FQNEAQ (reference sequence). The CDR3 DNA is TGTGCCAGCAGCGCAAATTGGGGTGACTATGGCTACACCTTC. Amino acids: CASSANWGDYGYTF.

This chain links TRBV20-1 with TRBJ2-1; D is unresolved. The CDR3 runs to 14 residues. Germline V gene data show CDR1 as DFQATT and CDR2 as SNEGSKA (reference sequence). V lost 6 bases to trimming and J lost 4 bases, with 16 bases between them. The CDR3 coding sequence is TGCAGTGCCCCTCCACCGGACGGGTACAATGAGCAGTTCTTC. Translation gives CSAPPPDGYNEQFF.

The chain combines TRBV10-3 with TRBJ2-1, with 8 bases lining up with TRBD1. The V and J ends lost 0 bases and 10 bases, in that order; junction bases with no gene match: 11. Germline loops: CDR1 ENHRY, CDR2 SYGVKD. CDR3 size: 16 residues. The CDR3, as DNA: TGTGCCATCAGTGAGTCTGAACGGGACAGGAACTCCGAGCAGTTCTTC. Its protein is CAISESERDRNSEQFF.

This clonotype was found a few times. The chain couples TRBV20-1 to TRBJ2-1; no definite D call. CDR1 and CDR2 (germline): DFQATT, SNEGSKA (reference sequence). The CDR3 length is 11 residues. The ends were cut back, 3 bases at V and 5 bases at J, with 5 bases in the middle. The CDR3 DNA sequence: TGCAGTGCTAGGGAGAACAATGAGCAGTTCTTC. It specifies CSARENNEQFF.

The chain uses TRBV5-5 and TRBJ2-1; D gene ambiguous. This CDR3 is built from 14 residues. The V end lost 0 bases, the J end lost 5 bases, and 9 bases lay between the germline ends. Germline-derived CDR1 and CDR2 are SGHKS and YYEKEE (reference sequence). Here the CDR3 DNA reads TGTGCCAGCAGCTTGGATGACTTAGACAATGAGCAGTTCTTC. Amino acid sequence: CASSLDDLDNEQFF.

This clonotype was detected once. The rearrangement links TRBV7-2 to TRBJ2-5; the match to TRBD1 covers 8 bases. Germline CDR1 SGHTA, CDR2 FQGNSA. The length of the CDR3 is 14 residues. V lost 5 bases, J lost 11 bases, and 13 bases stayed unmatched. In DNA, the CDR3 is TGTGCCAGCAGCCACCACAGGGGGTTTAATGAGCAGTACTTC. Translating it yields CASSHHRGFNEQYF.

The chain uses TRBV5-1 and TRBJ2-6; D is unclear. The CDR3 contains 17 residues. The V gene's germline CDR1 is SGHRS and CDR2 YFSETQ. V lost 3 bases and J lost 2, with 15 bases in between. This CDR3 is CASSSRVSGPGANVLTF. The CDR3 DNA reads as TGCGCCAGCAGCTCCAGAGTATCCGGACCTGGGGCCAACGTCCTGACTTTC.

The J gene is TRBJ1-1, the V gene TRBV7-2; possible D gene TRBD1, 6 bases. Germline V gives CDR1 SGHTA, CDR2 FQGNSA. This CDR3 spans 15 amino acids. Trimming took 5 bases from V and 1 from J, leaving 14 bases between them. The CDR3 nucleotides read TGTGCCAGCAGCCGGACAGCCCCGAAGAACACTGAAGCTTTCTTT. It translates to CASSRTAPKNTEAFF.

The chain uses TRBV7-2 and TRBJ2-7, with a tentative D call TRBD1 (6 bases). The CDR3 is 14 residues long. From germline, CDR1 is SGHTA and CDR2 FQGNSA. Trimming took off 4 bases at V and 0 bases at J, with 10 bases between the two ends. The CDR3 sequence: CASSSMGASYEQYF. The CDR3 bases are TGTGCCAGCAGCTCCATGGGGGCCTCCTACGAGCAGTACTTC.

The genes are TRBV20-1 and TRBJ2-5; no firm D call. The CDR3 is 15 residues long. Between the trimmed V and J ends, which lost 5 bases and 0 bases, there was a span of 16 bases. CDR1 and CDR2 from the germline V gene are DFQATT and SNEGSKA (reference sequence). CDR3 nucleotide sequence: TGCAGTGCTCCAAACGGGCGAAAAGACCAAGAGACCCAGTACTTC. Translating it yields CSAPNGRKDQETQYF.

This clonotype has only a few counts. As DNA, the CDR3 is TGTGCCAGCAGCTTGAGCGGCACTGAAGCTTTCTTT. Amino acids: CASSLSGTEAFF. The gene calls are TRBV5-4 and TRBJ1-1; D unclear. Looked up from germline, CDR1 is SGHNT and CDR2 is YYREEE (reference sequence). The CDR3 has 12 residues. V was shortened by 1 base and J by 4 bases, with 5 bases between the two germline ends.

V and J are TRBV7-2 and TRBJ2-1; D call uncertain. This CDR3 has 13 residues. Deletions cut 8 bases from V and 4 bases from J, with 12 bases between. The germline CDR1 and CDR2 sequences are SGHTA and FQGNSA. CDR3 amino acids: CASGIFVYNEQFF. The CDR3 DNA reads TGTGCCAGCGGAATTTTTGTGTACAATGAGCAGTTCTTC.

V usage is TRBV20-1 and J usage is TRBJ2-7; weak D call: TRBD2 (6 bases). With 4 bases removed from V and 4 bases from J, the gap between germline ends came to 11 bases. The CDR3 has 12 amino acids. The germline CDR1 and CDR2 sequences are DFQATT and SNEGSKA (reference sequence). The CDR3 spells CSATGTLYEQYF. The CDR3 bases are TGCAGTGCTACCGGGACTCTATACGAGCAGTACTTC.

This clonotype was detected only once. The genes are TRBV4-3 and TRBJ2-3; D ambiguous. CDR1 LGHNA and CDR2 YSLEER come from the germline V gene. The CDR3 has 16 amino acids. Trimming shortened V by 4 bases and J by 2 bases, and 16 bases separated the two germline ends. CDR3 sequence (DNA): TGCGCCAGCAGCCGAGGTGGCTTATTATCCACAGATACGCAGTATTTT. Protein sequence: CASSRGGLLSTDTQYF.

The chain joins TRBV3-1 to TRBJ2-4; D may correspond to TRBD1 or TRBD2 (5 bases each). V was clipped by 1 base and J by 13 bases, with 14 bases between them. Germline CDR1 LGHDT, CDR2 YNNKEL (reference sequence). This CDR3 is built from 13 residues. This CDR3 is CASSQGWDGEQYF. The CDR3 region has the DNA TGTGCCAGCAGCCAAGGGTGGGACGGTGAGCAGTACTTC.

This clonotype has more than one count but fewer than ten. V and J are TRBV20-1 and TRBJ2-1, with D possibly matching TRBD1 (6 bases). This CDR3 has 16 amino acids. V was shortened by 2 bases and J by 9 bases, with 23 bases between the two germline ends. The germline gives CDR1 DFQATT, CDR2 SNEGSKA (reference sequence). CDR3 residues: CSARNNRVLSLREQFF. The CDR3 DNA reads TGCAGTGCTAGAAACAACAGGGTATTAAGTTTACGTGAGCAGTTCTTC.

The chain joins TRBV20-1 to TRBJ1-1; D gene ambiguous. This CDR3 has 13 amino acids. V lost 1 base and J lost 7, with 13 bases in between. From germline, CDR1 is DFQATT and CDR2 SNEGSKA (reference sequence). The CDR3 region is CSARAPDRLEAFF. CDR3 DNA sequence: TGCAGTGCTAGAGCCCCGGACCGCCTTGAAGCTTTCTTT.

The chain is built from TRBV20-1 and TRBJ2-1; D perhaps matches TRBD2 (6 bases). Trimming stripped 5 bases from V and 9 bases from J, with 14 bases between. Looked up from germline, CDR1 is DFQATT and CDR2 is SNEGSKA (reference sequence). The CDR3 sequence is 12 residues long. The CDR3 coding sequence is TGCAGTGCTTCCACGGGGGAAATTGAGCAGTTCTTC. Protein sequence: CSASTGEIEQFF.

The chain recombines TRBV7-2 with TRBJ1-2; TRBD1 aligns across 9 bases. Germline V gene sequence: CDR1 SGHTA, CDR2 FQGNSA. With V trimmed by 3 bases and J by 4 bases, 6 bases remained unmatched. The CDR3 sequence is 15 residues long. CDR3 bases: TGTGCCAGCAGCTTTGCTCCGGGACAGGGCTATGGCTACACCTTC. It yields the protein CASSFAPGQGYGYTF.

V gene TRBV6-5 combines with J gene TRBJ2-7; D gene uncertain. The ends were cut back, 3 bases at V and 3 bases at J, with 15 bases in the middle. CDR1 is MNHEY and CDR2 is SVGAGI in the germline V gene. The CDR3 runs to 15 residues. The CDR3 DNA reads as TGTGCCAGCAGTTATAGTAAGGCAGGCTTCTACGAGCAGTACTTC. It encodes CASSYSKAGFYEQYF.

The rearrangement uses TRBV27 and TRBJ1-2, with 9 bases identical to TRBD1. Per germline, CDR1 MNHEY and CDR2 SMNVEV (reference sequence). Trimming at V came to 8 bases and at J to 2 bases, leaving 12 bases not matched to a gene. This CDR3 is 16 amino acids long. The CDR3 here is CASRPGGTGSNYGYTF. The CDR3 DNA sequence: TGTGCCAGCCGGCCCGGGGGGACAGGGTCAAACTATGGCTACACCTTC.

The chain links TRBV7-9 to TRBJ2-5, with 12 bases aligning to TRBD2. The CDR3 spans 15 residues. V was clipped by 5 bases and J by 11 bases; unmatched bases: 12. Per germline, CDR1 SEHNR and CDR2 FQNEAQ (reference sequence). Here the CDR3 DNA reads TGTGCCAGCAGCGTACTAGCGGGAGGCCTCAATGAGCAGTACTTC. Residues: CASSVLAGGLNEQYF.

The chain recombines TRBV27 with TRBJ2-5; 7 bases fit TRBD2. Germline-derived CDR1 and CDR2 are MNHEY and SMNVEV (reference sequence). The CDR3 is 14 amino acids. With 6 bases clipped from V and 4 bases from J, the junction kept 8 bases outside the gene matches. Written as DNA, the CDR3 is TGTGCCAGCAGCTACCTCAGCGGGATAGAGACCCAGTACTTC. Translated, it gives CASSYLSGIETQYF.

In this sample, this clonotype turned up once. The J gene is TRBJ2-3, the V gene TRBV9; D might be TRBD2 (6 bases). The CDR3 loop spans 16 amino acids. V lost 4 bases, J lost 4 bases, and 19 bases lay in between. Germline V CDR1 and CDR2: SGDLS, YYNGEE. CDR3 in DNA: TGTGCCAGCAGCCCACGGGGGAACCGTCGACCAGATACGCAGTATTTT. Its protein is CASSPRGNRRPDTQYF.

Many counts were recorded for this clonotype. This chain uses TRBV4-3 with TRBJ2-1; D is undetermined. CDR3 length equals 14 residues. Trimming removed 0 bases from V and 6 bases from J, with 9 bases in between. Germline V CDR1 and CDR2: LGHNA, YSLEER. Here the CDR3 reads CASSQDTSRNEQFF. In DNA form, the CDR3 reads TGCGCCAGCAGCCAAGATACCAGCCGCAATGAGCAGTTCTTC.

This clonotype was detected a few times. The chain is built from TRBV6-5 and TRBJ2-7; possible D gene TRBD2, 6 bases. V lost 2 bases to trimming and J lost 4 bases, with 12 bases between them. The CDR3 is made up of 14 amino acids. Germline V gene data show CDR1 as MNHEY and CDR2 as SVGAGI. The CDR3 DNA is TGTGCCAGCAGTTACGGGGGGAGGATTTACGAGCAGTACTTC. It specifies CASSYGGRIYEQYF.